Included here is one T cell receptor beta chain sequence, with context. No antigen is known for it. Base qualities are not provided; no much larger clone lies one nucleotide away. Systemically healthy Caucasian individuals from Russia, 39 in total and aged about 6 to 100 years, were included as donors. Each donor gave about 9.8 milliliters of peripheral blood, drawn into EDTA-treated Vacutainer tubes. Ficoll-Paque density-gradient centrifugation was used to isolate PBMCs, with at least 7 million per sample. Trizol reagent was used to extract total RNA from the PBMCs, yielding at least 5.5 micrograms per sample. For every donor, flow cytometry on a PBMC aliquot measured the percentage of naive CD45RAhigh/CD27high T cells. The library was produced with 5' RACE. Sequenced using an Illumina HiSeq 2500. A second roughly 7 to 12 cycle PCR used a sample-barcoded 5' primer and a J-beta primer mix. A unique molecular identifier was introduced onto each TCR beta cDNA molecule by a template-switch 5' adaptor carrying 12 random nucleotides. At least 2.5 million CDR3-containing paired-end reads were obtained from each sample. First-strand cDNA was synthesized from all RNA with the Mint cDNA synthesis kit, primed by a TRBC-specific oligonucleotide. Following uracil-DNA glycosylase treatment, a first 18-cycle PCR with universal primers M1SS and BC2_uni_R was performed on all cDNA. Concerning the study's data processing: For normalization, 1 million high-quality reads, each with a distinct molecular identifier, were randomly selected from each sample. Reads with shared molecular identifiers were discarded instead of being binned into consensus sequences. CDR3 identification, clonotype clustering and error correction used MiTCR with a Q25 quality threshold and the strictest error-elimination algorithm. A nonparametric unseen species model with Euler transformation was used to estimate a lower bound on total TCR beta diversity. The public reads were reanalyzed by TCRdb: fastp trimming at Q25, MiXCR alignment, in-frame beta chains only. Rows merge per CDR3 protein into single entries with the most common DNA and genes. The authors' filters were not applied to this entry. The sample table shows fewer than 1 million distinct CDR3 sequences, and more than 40% are seen once. Approximately 20% of the sample lies in the top ten.

This specimen belongs to a study of blood T cells in healthy people across ages (dated by TCRdb to between 2014 and 2017). Describing the broader study: In model experiments, roughly one uniquely barcoded TCR beta cDNA molecule per two T cells was captured by template switching. Using deep sequencing normalized with unique cDNA molecular identifiers, the study measured how TCR beta repertoire diversity changes with age. The donors were split into four age groups: young (average 16 years), middle-aged (more than 35), aged (roughly 68) and long-lived (roughly 86). The study analyzed two additional independent replicas of 1 million unique cDNA reads from the same blood draw for two donors, one aged 18 to 30 and one aged 80 or older. To avoid experimental bias, donors of different ages were randomly spread across the sequencing lanes. Overall study results and their limits: As age increased, observed TCR beta diversity per million T cells dropped in a roughly linear way, and a significant reduction was already evident by age 40. Estimates of total diversity from one million sequenced T cells were regarded as lower bounds and underestimates. The long-lived group showed more naive CD4+ T cells, fewer expanded clones and increased TCR diversity than the aged group, suggesting age selection. Because the CMV infection status of the donors was unknown, age-related changes in expanded clonotypes may potentially have been confounded. There was a strong correlation between observed TCR beta diversity and the percentage of naive T cells measured by flow cytometry. Since profiling was done on bulk unsorted PBMCs, naive and antigen-experienced compartments could not be conclusively compared.

The CDR3, from cysteine to phenylalanine, totals 19 residues. Here the CDR3 DNA is all that survives: 57 bases in frame from base 1. CDR1 and CDR2, per the germline V gene, are LGHNA and YSLEER. Trimming removed 1 base from V and 2 bases from J; the gene matches leave 9 bases unexplained. The chain is assembled from TRBV4-3 and TRBJ2-3; TRBD2 aligns with 13 central bases. The sequenced sample was blood. The TCR originated in a man aged 60-69 years in good health. The sequence in DNA is TGCGCCAGCAGCCAAGCCGGGACTAGCGGGGACCTTCACACAGATACGCAGTATTTT. Its protein is CASSQAGTSGDLHTDTQYF.